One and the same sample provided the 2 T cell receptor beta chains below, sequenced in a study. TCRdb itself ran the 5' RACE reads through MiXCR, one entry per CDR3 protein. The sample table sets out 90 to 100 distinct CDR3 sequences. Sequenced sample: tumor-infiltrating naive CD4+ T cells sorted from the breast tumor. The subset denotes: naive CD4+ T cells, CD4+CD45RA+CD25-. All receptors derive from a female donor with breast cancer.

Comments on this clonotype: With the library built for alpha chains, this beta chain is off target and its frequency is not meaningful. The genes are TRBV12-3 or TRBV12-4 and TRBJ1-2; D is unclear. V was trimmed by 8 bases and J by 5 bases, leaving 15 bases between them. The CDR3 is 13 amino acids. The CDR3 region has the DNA TGTGCCAGCTCTCTGGGTCCGGGATATGGCTACACCTTC. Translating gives CASSLGPGYGYTF.

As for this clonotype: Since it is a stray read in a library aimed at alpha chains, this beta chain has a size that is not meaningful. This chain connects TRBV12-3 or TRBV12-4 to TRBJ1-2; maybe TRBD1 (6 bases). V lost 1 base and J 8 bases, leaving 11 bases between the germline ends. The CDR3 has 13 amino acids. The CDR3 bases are TGTGCCAGCAGTTTAGATGGGGGCTGGGGCTACACCTTC. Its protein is CASSLDGGWGYTF.